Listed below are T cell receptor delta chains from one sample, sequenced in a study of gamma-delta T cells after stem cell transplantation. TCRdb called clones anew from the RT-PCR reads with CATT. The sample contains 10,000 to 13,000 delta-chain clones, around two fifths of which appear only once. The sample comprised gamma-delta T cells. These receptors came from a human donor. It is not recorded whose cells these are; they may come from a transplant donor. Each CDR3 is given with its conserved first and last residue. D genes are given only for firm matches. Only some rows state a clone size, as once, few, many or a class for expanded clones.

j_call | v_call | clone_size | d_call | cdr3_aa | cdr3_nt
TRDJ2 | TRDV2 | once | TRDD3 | CACDTGYWGPSFLTAQLFF | TGTGCCTGTGACACCGGGTACTGGGGGCCCTCCTTTTTGACAGCACAACTCTTCTTT
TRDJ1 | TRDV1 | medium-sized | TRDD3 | CALGEDWRVYWGTRDKLIF | TGTGCTCTTGGGGAAGATTGGCGCGTTTACTGGGGGACCCGCGATAAACTCATCTTT
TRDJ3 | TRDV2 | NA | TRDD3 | CACDSGDMRSSWDTRQMFF | TGTGCCTGTGACTCCGGGGATATGCGGAGCTCCTGGGACACCCGACAGATGTTTTTC
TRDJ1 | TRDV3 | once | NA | CASPSGEHTDKLIF | TGTGCCTCCCCTAGCGGGGAACACACCGATAAACTCATCTTT
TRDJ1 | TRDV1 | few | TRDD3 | CALGEGPIESIWGIRIKLIF | TGTGCTCTTGGGGAAGGCCCAATCGAATCAATCTGGGGGATACGGATAAAACTCATCTTT
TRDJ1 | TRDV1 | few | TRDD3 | CALGPPLLGDTDKLIF | TGTGCTCTTGGGCCGCCTTTACTGGGGGATACGGATAAACTCATCTTT
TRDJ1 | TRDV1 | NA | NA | CALGESSLATLGLGVYTDKLIF | TGTGCTCTTGGGGAATCCTCTCTTGCTACGTTAGGACTGGGAGTCTACACCGATAAACTCATCTTT
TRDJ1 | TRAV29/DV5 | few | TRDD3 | CAASFALPTPFLTGGYAFPSGRLYTDKLIF | TGTGCAGCAAGTTTCGCCCTTCCTACTCCATTCCTTACTGGGGGATACGCGTTTCCCTCGGGGCGGCTGTACACCGATAAACTCATCTTT
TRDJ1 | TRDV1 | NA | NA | CALGELGLSDKLIF | TGTGCTCTTGGGGAACTGGGCCTTAGCGACAAACTCATCTTT
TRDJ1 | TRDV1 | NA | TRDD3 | CALGEKFLPLYWGIREYTDKLIF | TGTGCTCTTGGGGAAAAGTTCCTCCCTCTGTACTGGGGGATACGGGAGTACACCGATAAACTCATCTTT
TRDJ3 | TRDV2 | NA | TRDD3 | CACDPVLGDTLNSCDTRQMFF | TGTGCCTGTGATCCTGTCCTGGGGGATACGCTAAACTCCTGTGACACCCGACAGATGTTTTTC
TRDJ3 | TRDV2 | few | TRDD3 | CACDTWDTSWDTRQMFF | TGTGCCTGTGACACGTGGGATACCTCCTGGGACACCCGACAGATGTTTTTC
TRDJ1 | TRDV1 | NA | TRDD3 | CALGEQRLYWGMRRVKLIF | TGTGCTCTTGGGGAACAGAGATTGTACTGGGGGATGCGGAGGGTTAAACTCATCTTT
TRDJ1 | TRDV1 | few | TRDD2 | CALGVYPFSYEDRKSPPGIIF | TGTGCTCTTGGGGTCTACCCTTTTTCCTACGAAGATCGTAAGTCTCCCCCGGGGATCATCTTT
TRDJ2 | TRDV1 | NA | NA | CALGEWGPTALTSQLFF | TGTGCTCTTGGGGAATGGGGTCCTACGGCTTTGACATCACAACTCTTCTTT
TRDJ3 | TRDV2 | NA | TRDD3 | CACDWGRGPWDTRQMFF | TGTGCCTGTGACTGGGGGAGAGGCCCCTGGGACACCCGACAGATGTTTTTC
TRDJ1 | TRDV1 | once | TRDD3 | CALLPTRACTGGYGGTDKLIF | TGTGCTCTTCTTCCTACACGGGCGTGTACTGGGGGATATGGGGGGACCGATAAACTCATCTTT
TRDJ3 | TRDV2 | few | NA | CACDKERDRSWDTRQMFF | TGTGCCTGTGACAAGGAGCGGGACCGCTCCTGGGACACTCGACAGATGTTTTTC
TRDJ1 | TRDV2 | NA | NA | CACDGGSVVYPYTDKLIF | TGTGCCTGTGACGGGGGTAGTGTGGTATACCCGTACACCGATAAACTCATCTTT
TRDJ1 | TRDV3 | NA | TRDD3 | CAAGFLSGLGDTAYTDKLIF | TGTGCCGCCGGATTCCTAAGTGGTCTGGGGGATACGGCTTACACCGATAAACTCATCTTT
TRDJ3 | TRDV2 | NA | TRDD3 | CACGAGGYEGCSWDTRQMFF | TGTGCCTGTGGTGCTGGGGGATACGAGGGATGCTCCTGGGACACCCGACAGATGTTTTTC
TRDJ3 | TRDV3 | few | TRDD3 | CAFRPTRGIPLGSWDTRQMFF | TGTGCCTTTAGGCCTACGAGGGGGATACCCTTGGGCTCCTGGGACACCCGACAGATGTTTTTC
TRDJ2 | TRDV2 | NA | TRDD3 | CACDLLGDPLTSQLFF | TGTGCCTGTGACTTACTGGGGGATCCTTTGACATCCCAACTCTTCTTT
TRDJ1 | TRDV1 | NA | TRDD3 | CALGVPCPILRGDYADKLIF | TGTGCTCTTGGGGTCCCCTGTCCTATTTTACGGGGGGATTACGCCGATAAACTCATCTTT
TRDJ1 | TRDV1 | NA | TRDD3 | CALGEMGDCTDKLIF | TGTGCTCTTGGGGAGATGGGGGATTGTACCGATAAACTCATCTTT
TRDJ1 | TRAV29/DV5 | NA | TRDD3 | CAARLGTSPKYWGIHSRGNTDKLIF | TGTGCAGCAAGGTTAGGGACTTCCCCTAAGTACTGGGGGATCCACAGCCGGGGGAACACCGATAAACTCATCTTT
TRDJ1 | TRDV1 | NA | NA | CALGDPQTSRPRRGHCDKLIF | TGTGCTCTTGGGGACCCCCAGACTTCCCGGCCCAGACGCGGGCACTGCGATAAACTCATCTTT
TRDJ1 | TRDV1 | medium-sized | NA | CALGKGGWYLYTDKLIF | TGTGCTCTTGGGAAGGGGGGCTGGTACTTGTACACCGATAAACTCATCTTT
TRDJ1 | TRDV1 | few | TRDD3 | CALGDRVLPVEVLGTRHTDKLIF | TGTGCTCTTGGGGACCGGGTTCTCCCCGTGGAGGTACTGGGGACAAGGCACACCGATAAACTCATCTTT
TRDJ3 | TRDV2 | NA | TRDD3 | CACDTGQGYVSLDTRQMFF | TGTGCCTGTGACACCGGCCAGGGATACGTCTCCTTGGACACCCGACAGATGTTTTTC
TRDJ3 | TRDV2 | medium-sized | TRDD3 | CACDKILGDSWDTRQMFF | TGTGCCTGTGACAAAATACTGGGGGACTCCTGGGACACCCGACAGATGTTTTTC
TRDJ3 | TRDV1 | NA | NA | CALGVLPRTGGSSSWDTRQMFF | TGTGCTCTTGGGGTCCTTCCCCGTACTGGTGGATCGAGCTCCTGGGACACCCGACAGATGTTTTTC
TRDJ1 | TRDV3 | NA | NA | CASTFTYAGARYTDKLIF | TGTGCCTCCACCTTCACGTACGCTGGGGCCCGGTACACCGATAAACTCATCTTT
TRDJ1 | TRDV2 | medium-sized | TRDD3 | CACGPDWGSPFYTDKLIF | TGTGCCTGTGGGCCTGACTGGGGATCCCCTTTTTACACCGATAAACTCATCTTT
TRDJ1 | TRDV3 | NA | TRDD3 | CAFNDYRGTGGYIADKLIF | TGTGCCTTTAACGACTATCGTGGTACTGGGGGATACATCGCCGATAAACTCATCTTT
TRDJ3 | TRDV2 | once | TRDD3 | CACDTGWGIPLDTRQMFF | TGTGCCTGTGACACCGGTTGGGGGATACCCTTGGACACCCGACAGATGTTTTTC
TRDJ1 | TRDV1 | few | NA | CALGEGKIPLYTDKLIF | TGTGCTCTTGGGGAAGGAAAGATACCCCTGTACACCGATAAACTCATCTTT
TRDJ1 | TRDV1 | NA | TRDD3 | CALGELTLLLGDRYTDKLIF | TGTGCTCTTGGGGAACTAACGCTCCTACTGGGGGACCGGTACACCGATAAACTCATCTTT
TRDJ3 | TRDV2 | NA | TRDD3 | CACDGGFPSWDTRQMFF | TGTGCCTGTGACGGGGGATTCCCCTCCTGGGACACCCGACAGATGTTTTTC
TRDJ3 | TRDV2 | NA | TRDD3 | CACDTDTGGYASSWDTRQMFF | TGTGCCTGTGACACCGATACTGGGGGATACGCCAGCTCCTGGGACACCCGACAGATGTTTTTC
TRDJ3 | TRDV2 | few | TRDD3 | CACDNTGGYSWDTRRMFF | TGTGCCTGTGACAATACTGGGGGATACTCCTGGGACACCCGACGGATGTTTTTC